This TCR beta chain was recovered during a study of CD8 T cells in cerebrospinal fluid in Alzheimer's disease. Whole-study findings and limits: Patients with mild cognitive impairment or Alzheimer's disease had a larger top CSF clone percentage than controls.

For each CDR3 protein, TCRdb gives one entry from its re-call of the 10x single-cell sequencing reads, without DNA. Recorded for this sample: over a thousand distinct CDR3 sequences. This CDR3 spans 14 amino acids. Germline V lookup: CDR1 MNHEY, CDR2 SVGEGT. Comments on this clonotype: Its specificity is unknown.

The chain has TRBV6-2 or TRBV6-3 and TRBJ1-2; TCRdb gives TRBD1 as the D gene, but with no DNA this cannot be confirmed. The sequenced material came from cerebrospinal fluid. The receptor comes from a human donor in good health. The CDR3 here is CASSLPFPTYGYTF.